Listed here is a single T cell receptor beta chain. No antigen is known for it. Base qualities are not provided; no much larger clone lies one nucleotide away. V is pared back by 0 bases and J by 9 bases, with 13 bases lying between the germline termini. The CDR3 contains 15 residues, cysteine and phenylalanine counted. Only the CDR3 portion is preserved as DNA: 45 bases, with reading frame beginning at the first base. CDR1 and CDR2, per the germline V gene, are SGHRS and YFSETQ. This specimen belongs to a study of T cell responses to AZD1222 COVID-19 vaccine (dated by TCRdb to about 2021). At the level of the whole study: AZD1222 recipients whose second dose came at about 4 weeks and those whose second dose came at about 12 weeks were combined into one group, since spike-specific TCR depth and breadth did not differ between the two schedules. Trial participants were enrolled into age subgroups of 18-55, 56-69 and 70-plus years, which contained about 150, 27 and 61 TCR-sequenced participants, respectively. TCR sequencing was performed for 230 to 250 trial participants, of whom about 200 were given two doses of AZD1222 and 26 were given two doses of MenACWY control vaccine.

Explained via the paper, the time point label denotes: baseline before first vaccination. Samples from vaccinated people were obtained from the UK trials COV001 and COV002, which included a single-blind randomized controlled phase 2/3 trial of AZD1222 (ChAdOx1 nCoV-19) in healthy adults. Trial participant PBMC samples were collected at day 0 and day 28 after the second dose for TCRbeta chain sequencing. Paper-wide results and their limitations: Nearly half of unique spike-specific TCRs reportedly recognized epitopes outside regions mutated in the B.1.351 and B.1.1.7 variants. Most participants were white British and females outnumbered males, and the authors suggested that clonal diversity may have been underestimated. Spike-specific TCR breadth and depth rose significantly after two AZD1222 doses compared with day 0 and with MenACWY recipients. The 56-69-year group was small, and its depth increase did not reach significance, likely because of low power. Vaccine-associated CD4 TCRs spanned the whole spike protein, with dominant responses in regions 160-218 and 743-854. Conclusions about previously exposed vaccinees were limited because only six AZD1222 recipients were SARS-CoV-2 seropositive at baseline. Because no samples from the day 14 peak response were available, repertoires could be characterized only after the peak T cell response.

The CDR3 regions of human TCRbeta chains were analyzed by immunosequencing. Per the authors' processing: TCRs in the repertoires were compared against a reference library of SARS-CoV-2-specific TCRs that had been generated with the MIRA antigen-specificity platform. Breadth was defined as the fraction of unique TCRs that were SARS-CoV-2-associated, and depth was defined as the fraction of total T cells that were SARS-CoV-2-associated. Using the MIRA data, every spike-specific TCR was mapped to the spike region that the TCR reacted to and assigned to either a CD4 or a CD8 class. Log10-transformed breadth and depth values were compared by one-way ANOVA with Sidak's multiple comparisons tests. Sourced from immuneACCESS, this table was stored by TCRdb with only in-frame sequences that have V and J called. A share of the clones is absent; for the studies checked, an unresolved V gene accounts for under half, and the remainder has no known explanation. That table furnishes V, J and clone size, whereas the DNA furnished D and trimming. In all, the sample holds 110,000 to 150,000 clones, and 92% of those were seen once. Jointly, the top ten make up about 3.7% of the sample.

The origin of this receptor is an adult in good health. The starting material was peripheral blood, obtained on day 0 of AZD1222 vaccination. In this chain, TRBV5-1 is recombined with TRBJ1-6, with no reliable assignment of the D segment. The CDR3 has the sequence CASSLAGVGSSPLHF. The base sequence is TGCGCCAGCAGCTTGGCGGGAGTCGGAAGTTCACCCCTCCACTTT.